Listed here is a single TCR beta chain. What it binds is unknown. TCRdb itself ran the reads through MiXCR, one entry per CDR3 protein. The sample has tens of thousands of distinct CDR3 sequences, roughly 20% seen once. These data are taken from a study of type 1 regulatory T cells. Study details: T-allo10 is a Tr1-enriched, alloantigen-specific CD4 T cell product made in vitro.

Findings and limits, study-wide: Compared with non-Tr1 cells, Tr1 cells showed a narrower TCR repertoire.

The CDR3 covers 11 residues. The germline gives CDR1 SNHLY, CDR2 FYNNEI. V lost 11 bases to trimming and J lost 5 bases, with 12 bases between them. This chain links TRBV2 with TRBJ2-5, with D perhaps matching TRBD2 (5 bases). The receptor was isolated from a human donor in good health. The sample comprised cultured type 1 regulatory T (Tr1) cells, either the whole culture or a sorted fraction (not recorded which). CDR3 sequence: CAGGFGETQYF. The CDR3 nucleotides read TGTGCCGGAGGATTTGGGGAGACCCAGTACTTC.